The 8 T cell receptor beta chains below all came from one sample that was sequenced in a study of breast tumors, draining lymph nodes, adjacent tissues. Breast cancer patients provided tissue from their axillary draining lymph nodes. A single record per CDR3 protein comes from TCRdb applying MiXCR to the multiplex PCR reads. Altogether about 140,000 distinct CDR3 sequences are present, over 25% being singletons, with the ten largest covering around 2.3%. Sequenced sample: axillary lymph node tissue. These receptors all stem from a female donor with breast cancer. Some clones in this sample may be carry-over from other donors' samples.

This clonotype has a count of ten or more. The gene calls are TRBV19 and TRBJ2-1; 7 bases are shared with TRBD2. J was trimmed by 7 bases and V by 10 bases; bases with no gene match: 16. This CDR3 contains 15 residues. The germline V gene has CDR1 LNHDA and CDR2 SQIVND (reference sequence). CDR3 sequence (DNA): TGTGCCACCGAGACCATGGGGCTAGCGGTTAATGAGCAGTTCTTC. It translates to CATETMGLAVNEQFF.

The rearrangement links TRBV7-2 to TRBJ2-7; the match to TRBD2 covers 7 bases. The trim removed 5 bases at V and 5 bases at J, leaving 24 bases unmatched. The CDR3 runs to 19 residues. The V gene's germline CDR1 is SGHTA and CDR2 FQGNSA. CDR3 loop: CASSNETGEKRGTRNEQYV. In DNA form, the CDR3 reads TGTGCCAGCAGCAACGAGACTGGGGAAAAGCGGGGAACAAGGAACGAGCAGTACGTC.

Remarks on this clonotype: This may be a read error: a much more frequent sequence differs by one nucleotide. V gene TRBV28 combines with J gene TRBJ2-7; 9 nucleotides match TRBD1. CDR1 and CDR2 (germline): MDHEN, SYDVKM. This CDR3 has 14 residues. The CDR3 sequence is CASSPGTGQYEQCF. In DNA form, the CDR3 reads TGTGCCAGCAGTCCCGGGACAGGGCAATACGAGCAGTGCTTC.

Many counts were recorded for this clonotype. V gene TRBV9 combines with J gene TRBJ2-1, with 12 bases aligning to TRBD2. This CDR3 spans 16 amino acids. V was clipped by 1 base and J by 2 bases; unmatched bases: 1. Germline CDR1 is SGDLS and CDR2 is YYNGEE. CDR3 DNA sequence: TGTGCCAGCAGCGTACCTAGCGGGGGGGCCTACAATGAGCAGTTCTTC. This translates into CASSVPSGGAYNEQFF.

Only one count was recorded for this clonotype. Germline is not matched at one junction end, which may reflect a read error. The chain combines TRBV6-2 or TRBV6-3 with TRBJ2-1, with 7 bases that match TRBD1. This CDR3 is 16 amino acids long. CDR1 is MNHEY, CDR2 SVGEGT, per germline. The CDR3: CASSHSTQGKYNEQFF. The CDR3 DNA sequence: TGTGCCAGCAGTCACTCGACACAGGGGAAATACAATGAGCAGTTCTTC.

This clonotype was recorded at least ten times. The rearrangement uses TRBV19 and TRBJ1-2; D is ambiguous. The germline CDR1 and CDR2 sequences are LNHDA and SQIVND (reference sequence). Trimming cost V 6 bases and J 5 bases, with 13 bases left between them. This CDR3 has 13 amino acids. The CDR3 region has the DNA TGTGCCAGTAGCATTAACGAGGAATATGGCTACACCTTC. It yields the protein CASSINEEYGYTF.

The gene calls are TRBV2 and TRBJ2-1, with TRBD2 identical over 9 bases. Germline assignment: CDR1 SNHLY and CDR2 FYNNEI. Trimming cost V 2 bases and J 10 bases; bases outside gene matches: 15. The CDR3 runs 17 residues. The CDR3 here is CASSEFLAGLAYGEQFF. The DNA of the CDR3 is TGTGCCAGCAGTGAATTCTTAGCGGGACTAGCCTATGGGGAGCAGTTCTTC.

This chain joins TRBV29-1 and TRBJ1-2; D uncertain. In germline, CDR1 is SQVTM, CDR2 ANQGSEA. The CDR3 runs to 12 residues. V was trimmed by 0 bases and J by 7 bases, leaving 9 bases between them. CDR3 protein: CSVEDLSGGYTF. In DNA form, the CDR3 reads TGCAGCGTTGAAGATTTGTCGGGTGGCTACACCTTC. Supplemented by reference TRBV29-1 and TRBJ1-2, the full variable domain reads SAVISQKPSRDICQRGTSLTIQCQVDSQVTMMFWYRQQPGQSLTLIATANQGSEATYESGFVIDKFPISRPNLTFSTLTVSNMSPEDSSIYLCSVEDLSGGYTFGSGTRLTVV.